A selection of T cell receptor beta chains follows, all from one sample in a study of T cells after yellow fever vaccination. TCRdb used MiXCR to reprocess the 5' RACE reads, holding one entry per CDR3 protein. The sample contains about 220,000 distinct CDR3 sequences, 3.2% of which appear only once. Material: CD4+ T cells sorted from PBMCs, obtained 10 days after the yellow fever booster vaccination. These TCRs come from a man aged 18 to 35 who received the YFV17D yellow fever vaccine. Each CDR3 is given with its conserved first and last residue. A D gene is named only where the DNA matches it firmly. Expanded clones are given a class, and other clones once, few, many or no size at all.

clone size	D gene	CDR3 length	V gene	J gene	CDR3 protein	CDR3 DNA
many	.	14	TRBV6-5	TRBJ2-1	CASSYSISTNEQFF	TGTGCCAGCAGTTACTCGATTAGTACGAATGAGCAGTTCTTC
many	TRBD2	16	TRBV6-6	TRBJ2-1	CASSTLSGGPYNEQFF	TGTGCCAGCAGTACCTTGTCGGGGGGGCCTTACAATGAGCAGTTCTTC
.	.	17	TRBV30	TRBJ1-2	CAWSVRRRTRIYYGYTF	TGTGCCTGGAGTGTACGCAGGAGGACACGGATCTATTATGGCTACACCTTC
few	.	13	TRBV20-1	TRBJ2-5	CSAPRGGAETQYF	TGCAGTGCTCCGAGGGGGGGGGCGGAGACCCAGTACTTC
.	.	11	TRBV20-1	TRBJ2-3	CSARLVDTQYF	TGCAGTGCTAGACTGGTGGATACGCAGTATTTT
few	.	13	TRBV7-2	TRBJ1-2	CASSFLTARSYTF	TGTGCCAGCAGCTTCTTGACAGCTCGAAGCTACACCTTC
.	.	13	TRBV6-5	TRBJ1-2	CASSPQGHYGYTF	TGTGCCAGCAGTCCTCAGGGGCACTATGGCTACACCTTC
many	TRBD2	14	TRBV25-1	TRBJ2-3	CASAVAGIRDTQYF	TGTGCCAGCGCCGTAGCGGGGATTAGAGATACGCAGTATTTT
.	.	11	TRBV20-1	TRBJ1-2	CSARTEDGYTF	TGCAGTGCTAGGACAGAGGATGGCTACACCTTC
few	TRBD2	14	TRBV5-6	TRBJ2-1	CASSLPGGHNEQFF	TGTGCCAGCAGCTTGCCGGGAGGGCACAATGAGCAGTTCTTC
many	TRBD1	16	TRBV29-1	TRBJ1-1	CSARTGGWFLGTEAFF	TGCAGCGCTCGGACAGGGGGCTGGTTTCTGGGCACTGAAGCTTTCTTT
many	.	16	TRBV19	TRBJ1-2	CASSIDPGRIIYGYTF	TGTGCCAGTAGTATTGATCCGGGACGGATAATCTATGGCTACACCTTC
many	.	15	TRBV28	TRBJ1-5	CASRMGGGKHQPQHF	TGTGCCAGCAGGATGGGAGGGGGGAAGCATCAGCCCCAGCATTTT
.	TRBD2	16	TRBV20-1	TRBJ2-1	CSATRLSGGLHNEQFF	TGCAGTGCTACCCGGTTGAGCGGGGGACTCCACAATGAGCAGTTCTTC
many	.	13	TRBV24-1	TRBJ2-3	CATSDFALGTQYF	TGTGCCACCAGTGATTTTGCATTGGGTACGCAGTATTTT
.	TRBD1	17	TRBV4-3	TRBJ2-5	CASSQVRDRGLGGTQYF	TGCGCCAGCAGCCAAGTCCGGGACAGGGGGCTCGGGGGGACCCAGTACTTC
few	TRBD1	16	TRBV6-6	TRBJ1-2	CASSYFSTTGGYGYTF	TGTGCCAGCAGTTACTTTTCTACTACAGGGGGCTATGGCTACACCTTC
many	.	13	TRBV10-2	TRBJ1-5	CASSEGGRQPQHF	TGCGCCAGCAGTGAAGGGGGAAGGCAGCCCCAGCATTTT
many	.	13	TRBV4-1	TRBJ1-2	CASSQDTSYGYTF	TGCGCCAGCAGCCAAGATACGAGCTATGGCTACACCTTC
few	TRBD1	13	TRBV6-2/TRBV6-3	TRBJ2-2	CASRGQSAGELFF	TGTGCCAGCAGGGGACAGTCGGCCGGGGAGCTGTTTTTT
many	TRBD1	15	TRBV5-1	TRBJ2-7	CASSTIGTGAYEQYF	TGCGCCAGCAGCACAATAGGGACAGGCGCCTACGAGCAGTACTTC
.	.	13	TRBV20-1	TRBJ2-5	CSARGPGQETQYF	TGCAGTGCTAGGGGGCCGGGACAAGAGACCCAGTACTTC
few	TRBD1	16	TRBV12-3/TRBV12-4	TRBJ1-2	CASSFSGDRGVGGYTF	TGTGCCAGCAGTTTTTCCGGTGACAGGGGGGTAGGTGGCTACACCTTC
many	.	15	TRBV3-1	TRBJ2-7	CASSQGQPRPYEQYF	TGTGCCAGCAGCCAAGGACAGCCCCGTCCCTACGAGCAGTACTTC
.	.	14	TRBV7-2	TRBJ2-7	CASSLLGVADEQYF	TGTGCCAGCAGCCTCTTGGGGGTAGCGGACGAGCAGTACTTC
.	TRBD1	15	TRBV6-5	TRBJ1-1	CASSEPGQGATEAFF	TGTGCCAGCAGTGAACCAGGACAGGGGGCCACTGAAGCTTTCTTT
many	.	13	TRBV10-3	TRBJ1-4	CAISRDLDEKLFF	TGTGCCATCAGCCGGGACTTGGATGAAAAACTGTTTTTT
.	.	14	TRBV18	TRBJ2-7	CASSPPRSRYEQYF	TGTGCCAGCTCACCCCCCAGGAGCCGCTACGAGCAGTACTTC
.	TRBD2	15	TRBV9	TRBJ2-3	CASSVVGTSVGTQYF	TGTGCCAGCAGCGTAGTTGGGACTAGCGTTGGAACGCAGTATTTT
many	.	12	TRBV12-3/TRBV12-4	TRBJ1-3	CASSLNGNTIYF	TGTGCCAGCAGTTTAAACGGGAACACCATATATTTT
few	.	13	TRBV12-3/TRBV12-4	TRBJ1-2	CASTPPGGNGYTF	TGTGCCAGCACTCCTCCGGGGGGCAATGGCTACACCTTC
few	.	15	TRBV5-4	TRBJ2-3	CASSSPDGASDTQYF	TGTGCCAGCAGCTCCCCGGATGGAGCTTCAGATACGCAGTATTTT
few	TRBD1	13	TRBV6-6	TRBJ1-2	CASRFDRGSGYTF	TGTGCCAGCAGATTCGACAGGGGGTCTGGCTACACCTTC
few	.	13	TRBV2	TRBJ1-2	CASSEQQDYGYTF	TGTGCCAGCAGTGAACAACAGGACTATGGCTACACCTTC
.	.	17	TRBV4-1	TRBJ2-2	CASSHPRGSGGTGELFF	TGCGCCAGCAGCCATCCTAGGGGTTCCGGGGGCACCGGGGAGCTGTTTTTT
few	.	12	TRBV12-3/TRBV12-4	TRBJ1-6	CASSLPPAPLHF	TGTGCCAGCAGTTTGCCGCCAGCACCCCTCCACTTT
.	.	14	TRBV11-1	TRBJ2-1	CASSRRDGYNEQFF	TGTGCCAGCAGCCGTCGGGACGGGTACAATGAGCAGTTCTTC
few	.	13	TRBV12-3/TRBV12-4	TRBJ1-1	CASSLGTKLKAFF	TGTGCCAGCAGTTTAGGGACCAAACTGAAAGCTTTCTTT